These 22 T cell receptor beta chains originate from one sample sequenced in a study of PD-1 blockade in classical Hodgkin lymphoma. TCRdb's table, derived via immunoSEQ multiplex PCR, lists solely in-frame clones and lacks some. The sample includes around 36,000 clones, approximately 87% of them seen just once. With no exception, relapse followed autologous stem cell transplantation in all patients, and brentuximab vedotin exposure varied. Here the sequenced sample was peripheral blood mononuclear cells (PBMCs), taken at baseline. These receptors all stem from a human donor with classical Hodgkin lymphoma.

DNA for the CDR3: TGTGCCAGCAGCAAAGAACGAGAGACGGGGACAGGGCCTCAGCCCCAGCATTTT. Residues: CASSKERETGTGPQPQHF. This chain links TRBV21-1 with TRBJ1-5; TRBD1 is taken as the D call from the table, unchecked against the DNA. TRBV21-1 is reported as a pseudogene. The CDR3 consists of 18 residues.

The chain uses TRBV19 and TRBJ2-2; D possibly corresponds to TRBD1 (5 bases). In germline, CDR1 is LNHDA, CDR2 SQIVND (reference sequence). V lost 2 bases, J lost 8 bases, and 18 bases lay in between. The CDR3 is made up of 16 amino acids. The CDR3 here is CASSIIPIVDRGELFF. CDR3 coding DNA: TGTGCCAGTAGTATAATTCCAATTGTAGACAGAGGGGAGCTGTTTTTT.

The chain combines TRBV4-1 with TRBJ2-1; no firm D call. The CDR3 contains 14 residues. Between the trimmed V and J ends, which lost 6 bases and 10 bases, there was a span of 19 bases. CDR1 and CDR2 (germline): MGHRA, YSYEKL. The CDR3 DNA is TGCGCCAGCAGTCCAAGTGGCGCTTTTCGAGAGCAGTTCTTC. This translates into CASSPSGAFREQFF.

V usage is TRBV6-5 and J usage is TRBJ2-1; D perhaps matches TRBD2 (5 bases). The CDR3 consists of 14 residues. The V and J ends lost 1 base and 8 bases respectively, with 12 bases between them. Germline V gene data show CDR1 as MNHEY and CDR2 as SVGAGI. CDR3 bases: TGTGCCAGCAGTTACTTCGGGGTAGCCGATGAGCAGTTCTTC. It specifies CASSYFGVADEQFF.

V usage is TRBV7-9 and J usage is TRBJ1-6; D uncertain. CDR1 and CDR2 (germline): SEHNR, FQNEAQ (reference sequence). The CDR3 sequence is 14 residues long. Trimming pared 2 bases from V and 6 bases from J, leaving 8 bases between. The CDR3 protein is CASSLMGSNSPLHF. CDR3 DNA sequence: TGTGCCAGCAGCTTAATGGGGAGTAATTCACCCCTCCACTTT.

The gene calls are TRBV19 and TRBJ2-5; 12 nucleotides agree with TRBD2. V was clipped by 3 bases and J by 5 bases; unmatched bases: 7. The germline gives CDR1 LNHDA, CDR2 SQIVND (reference sequence). This CDR3 has 16 amino acids. CDR3 bases: TGTGCCAGTAGTATCCGACTAGCGGGAGCGGATGAGACCCAGTACTTC. This translates into CASSIRLAGADETQYF. The full variable domain, completed using reference TRBV19 and TRBJ2-5, is DGGITQSPKYLFRKEGQNVTLSCEQNLNHDAMYWYRQDPGQGLRLIYYSQIVNDFQKGDIAEGYSVSREKKESFPLTVTSAQKNPTAFYLCASSIRLAGADETQYFGPGTRLLVL.

The chain links TRBV14 to TRBJ1-2; D is undetermined. Per the germline V gene, CDR1 is SGHDN and CDR2 is FVKESK. This CDR3 comprises 15 residues. With 5 bases removed from V and 4 bases from J, the gap between germline ends came to 17 bases. The CDR3, as DNA: TGTGCCAGCAGCTATAATCTTGGCGCGAGCTATGGCTACACCTTC. Its translation: CASSYNLGASYGYTF. The complete variable domain, with remaining parts taken from reference TRBV14 and TRBJ1-2, reads EAGVTQFPSHSVIEKGQTVTLRCDPISGHDNLYWYRRVMGKEIKFLLHFVKESKQDESGMPNNRFLAERTGGTYSTLKVQPAELEDSGVYFCASSYNLGASYGYTFGSGTRLTVV.

The genes are TRBV11-2 and TRBJ1-2, with 8 bases identical to TRBD1. V dropped 0 bases and J dropped 7; count of bases not matched to a gene: 10. CDR1 and CDR2 (germline): SGHAT, FQNNGV. The CDR3 has 16 amino acids. This CDR3 reads CASSLDLTGERGGYTF. CDR3 nucleotide sequence: TGTGCCAGCAGCTTAGATCTGACAGGGGAACGGGGTGGCTACACCTTC.

The rearrangement uses TRBV6-5 and TRBJ2-2; D ambiguous. The CDR3 spans 14 residues. The V gene lost 0 bases and the J gene lost 5 bases, with 7 bases spanning the gap. The germline V gene encodes CDR1 MNHEY and CDR2 SVGAGI. CDR3 loop: CASSYSWGTGELFF. The CDR3 coding sequence is TGTGCCAGCAGTTACTCTTGGGGAACCGGGGAGCTGTTTTTT.

This clone was detected only once. The chain employs TRBV28 and TRBJ2-7; D is undetermined. Trimming shortened V by 4 bases and J by 3 bases, and 13 bases separated the two germline ends. The CDR3 consists of 14 residues. The germline CDR1 and CDR2 sequences are MDHEN and SYDVKM. The DNA for the CDR3 is TGTGCCAGCAGTTACGCCCGGGCCAGCTACGAGCAGTACTTC. Its protein is CASSYARASYEQYF.

The CDR3 sequence: CASSLTPRTGVNGYTF. CDR3 DNA: TGTGCCAGCAGCTTAACCCCCCGGACAGGGGTCAATGGCTACACCTTC. The chain recombines TRBV7-3 with TRBJ1-2; 9 bases line up with TRBD1. The length of the CDR3 is 16 residues. The germline CDR1 and CDR2 sequences are SGHTA and FQGTGA. Unmatched junction bases numbered 8, after V lost 0 bases and J lost 6 bases.

V usage is TRBV6-6 and J usage is TRBJ1-1; 10 bases match TRBD1. Germline lookup yields CDR1 MNHNY and CDR2 SVGAGI (reference sequence). V lost 11 bases and J lost 0; bases outside the gene matches: 6. The CDR3 runs to 14 residues. The CDR3 coding sequence is TGTGCCGGCCGGGACAGGGGTATGAACACTGAAGCTTTCTTT. Translation gives CAGRDRGMNTEAFF.

The CDR3 sequence is CASRPSTGTYEQYF. The CDR3 bases are TGTGCCAGCAGACCCAGTACAGGGACTTACGAGCAGTACTTC. The chain is built from TRBV6-1 and TRBJ2-7; D might be TRBD1 or TRBD2, each matching 6 bases. The V gene's germline CDR1 is MNHNS and CDR2 SASEGT. CDR3 length: 14 amino acids. The germline V and J ends were trimmed by 6 bases and 4 bases, with 16 bases remaining between them.

V gene TRBV5-1 combines with J gene TRBJ1-4, with a possible D match to TRBD1 (6 bases). Germline lookup yields CDR1 SGHRS and CDR2 YFSETQ. Trimming pared 6 bases from V and 6 bases from J, leaving 21 bases between. CDR3 size: 16 residues. CDR3 sequence: CASTTPTGRGDEKLFF. CDR3 sequence (DNA): TGCGCCAGCACCACCCCCACAGGGAGAGGAGATGAAAAACTGTTTTTT.

This chain connects TRBV7-2 to TRBJ1-5; D ambiguous. V was trimmed by 5 bases and J by 0 bases, leaving 11 bases between them. Per germline, CDR1 SGHTA and CDR2 FQGNSA. CDR3 size: 15 residues. CDR3 region: CASSQYRGSNQPQHF. CDR3 bases: TGTGCCAGCAGCCAATACAGAGGTAGCAATCAGCCCCAGCATTTT.

The genes are TRBV4-3 and TRBJ1-2; no clear D gene. The germline CDR1 and CDR2 sequences are LGHNA and YSLEER. The length of the CDR3 is 15 residues. V was cut by 0 bases and J by 5 bases, with 13 bases left in between. DNA for the CDR3: TGCGCCAGCAGCCAAGATTTCCGGGGTGGGTATGGCTACACCTTC. Protein sequence: CASSQDFRGGYGYTF.

The chain couples TRBV19 to TRBJ2-1; no reliable D call. The CDR3 extends over 12 amino acids. Germline V lookup: CDR1 LNHDA, CDR2 SQIVND (reference sequence). The ends were cut back, 5 bases at V and 9 bases at J, with 11 bases in the middle. The chain's CDR3 is CASSAIRAEQFF. The CDR3 coding sequence is TGTGCCAGTAGTGCGATCCGGGCTGAGCAGTTCTTC.

The CDR3 DNA follows: TGTGCCAGCAGCTTAGAGAGGTGGGCCTATGGCTACACCTTC. Translating it yields CASSLERWAYGYTF. The rearrangement links TRBV5-6 to TRBJ1-2; no firm D call. Trimming stripped 2 bases from V and 4 bases from J, with 12 bases between. From germline, CDR1 is SGHDT and CDR2 YYEEEE. The length of the CDR3 is 14 residues. The complete variable domain, with remaining parts taken from reference TRBV5-6 and TRBJ1-2, reads DAGVTQSPTHLIKTRGQQVTLRCSPKSGHDTVSWYQQALGQGPQFIFQYYEEEERQRGNFPDRFSGHQFPNYSSELNVNALLLGDSALYLCASSLERWAYGYTFGSGTRLTVV.

Only one count was recorded for this clone. The chain employs TRBV4-3 and TRBJ2-7, with D tentatively TRBD2 (6 bases). Germline loops: CDR1 LGHNA, CDR2 YSLEER. Trimming removed 1 base at V and 4 bases at J, with 11 bases between. The CDR3 extends over 14 amino acids. The CDR3 sequence is CASSQGRAGYEQYF. The CDR3 nucleotides read TGCGCCAGCAGCCAAGGCAGGGCGGGATACGAGCAGTACTTC.

The rearrangement joins TRBV28 to TRBJ1-2, with TRBD1 as a possible D gene (6 bases). Germline-derived CDR1 and CDR2 are MDHEN and SYDVKM. V lost 3 bases and J 4 bases, leaving 18 bases between the germline ends. The CDR3 covers 16 residues. The CDR3 protein is CASSFTYGGGSYGYTF. CDR3 in DNA: TGTGCCAGCAGTTTCACGTACGGGGGCGGCAGCTATGGCTACACCTTC.

The chain has TRBV5-7 and TRBJ2-4; the D gene could be TRBD1 or TRBD2 (5 bases each). TRBV5-7 belongs to the ORF category, with a function that is uncertain. V lost 5 bases, J lost 7 bases, and 16 bases lay in between. The CDR3 sequence is 14 residues long. The CDR3 loop is CASRDEGNTNIQYF. As DNA, the CDR3 is TGTGCCAGCAGGGATGAGGGGAACACGAACATTCAGTACTTC.

The rearrangement joins TRBV11-1 to TRBJ2-3; D is unclear. The CDR3 extends over 11 amino acids. CDR1 is SGHAT, CDR2 FQDESV, per germline (reference sequence). The germline V and J ends were trimmed by 5 bases and 4 bases, with 4 bases remaining between them. The CDR3 reads CASSVADTQYF. The CDR3 nucleotides read TGTGCCAGCAGCGTTGCAGATACGCAGTATTTT.